Listed below are T cell receptor beta chains from one sample, sequenced in a study of OX40 agonist ivuxolimab in advanced cancers. Clones were read by immunoSEQ multiplex PCR, and TCRdb kept only the in-frame ones, dropping some. The repertoire holds just under 65,000 clones, roughly 81% seen once, with more than 8% in the top ten. Sequenced material: CD4+ or CD8+ T cells sorted from blood, taken in a trial of the OX40 agonist ivuxolimab. The receptors here all came from an adult with an advanced solid tumor such as melanoma, head and neck, liver or kidney cancer. Each CDR3 is given with its conserved first and last residue. Each record gives: CDR3 protein, CDR3 DNA, J gene, clone size, V gene, D gene. D genes are given only for firm matches. The size entry is marked missing in some rows and otherwise reads once, few, many or a size class.

CDR3aa: CASSFRDGAPGANVLTF; CDR3nt: TGCGCCAGCAGCTTCCGGGACGGTGCCCCTGGGGCCAACGTCCTGACTTTC; j_gene: TRBJ2-6; abundance: .; v_gene: TRBV5-1; d_gene: .
CDR3aa: CASSFSPGRTQYF; CDR3nt: TGTGCCAGCAGCTTTTCGCCGGGAAGGACCCAGTACTTC; j_gene: TRBJ2-5; abundance: .; v_gene: TRBV7-3; d_gene: .
CDR3aa: CASSQRTANTEAFF; CDR3nt: TGCGCCAGCAGCCAGAGGACAGCGAACACTGAAGCTTTCTTT; j_gene: TRBJ1-1; abundance: few; v_gene: TRBV5-1; d_gene: .
CDR3aa: CASSVTAGGIGELFF; CDR3nt: TGTGCCAGCAGCGTAACGGCGGGAGGAATCGGGGAGCTGTTTTTT; j_gene: TRBJ2-2; abundance: .; v_gene: TRBV9; d_gene: TRBD2
CDR3aa: CASSGDRFETQYF; CDR3nt: TGTGCCAGCAGCGGAGACAGGTTTGAGACCCAGTACTTC; j_gene: TRBJ2-5; abundance: .; v_gene: TRBV7-9; d_gene: .
CDR3aa: CASTPRGHTEAFF; CDR3nt: TGTGCCAGCACCCCCCGGGGGCACACTGAAGCTTTCTTT; j_gene: TRBJ1-1; abundance: .; v_gene: TRBV27; d_gene: .
CDR3aa: CSVVGGTEAFF; CDR3nt: TGCAGCGTTGTCGGGGGCACTGAAGCTTTCTTT; j_gene: TRBJ1-1; abundance: few; v_gene: TRBV29-1; d_gene: .
CDR3aa: CASNTRLGYNGYTF; CDR3nt: TGCGCCAGCAATACTAGACTCGGATATAATGGCTACACCTTC; j_gene: TRBJ1-2; abundance: .; v_gene: TRBV4-1; d_gene: .
CDR3aa: CASKTGVNNEQFF; CDR3nt: TGTGCCAGCAAGACAGGGGTAAACAATGAGCAGTTCTTC; j_gene: TRBJ2-1; abundance: .; v_gene: TRBV27; d_gene: TRBD1
CDR3aa: CASSTRTGNTEAFF; CDR3nt: TGTGCCAGCAGCACGCGGACGGGCAACACTGAAGCTTTCTTT; j_gene: TRBJ1-1; abundance: .; v_gene: TRBV11-2; d_gene: .
CDR3aa: CASSLPQGGASDTQYF; CDR3nt: TGCGCCAGCAGCCTCCCCCAGGGGGGGGCGTCAGATACGCAGTATTTT; j_gene: TRBJ2-3; abundance: .; v_gene: TRBV4-1; d_gene: .
CDR3aa: CSVERQGLANTEAFF; CDR3nt: TGCAGCGTTGAACGACAGGGTTTAGCGAACACTGAAGCTTTCTTT; j_gene: TRBJ1-1; abundance: .; v_gene: TRBV29-1; d_gene: TRBD1
CDR3aa: CASGQVSSYEQYF; CDR3nt: TGCGCCAGCGGACAGGTTAGCTCCTACGAGCAGTACTTC; j_gene: TRBJ2-7; abundance: .; v_gene: TRBV10-2; d_gene: TRBD1
CDR3aa: CASSYSEGGEQYF; CDR3nt: TGTGCCAGCAGTTACTCTGAGGGAGGCGAGCAGTACTTC; j_gene: TRBJ2-7; abundance: .; v_gene: TRBV6-5; d_gene: .
CDR3aa: CASSLTRVPSYNSPLHF; CDR3nt: TGCGCCAGCAGCTTGACGAGGGTTCCCTCCTATAATTCACCCCTCCACTTT; j_gene: TRBJ1-6; abundance: .; v_gene: TRBV5-1; d_gene: .
CDR3aa: CASSLRDEHFKGNTIYF; CDR3nt: TGTGCCAGCAGCTTAAGAGACGAGCACTTTAAAGGAAACACCATATATTTT; j_gene: TRBJ1-3; abundance: few; v_gene: TRBV7-9; d_gene: .
CDR3aa: CASSRQGQTNTEAFF; CDR3nt: TGTGCCAGCAGCAGACAGGGACAGACGAACACTGAAGCTTTCTTT; j_gene: TRBJ1-1; abundance: .; v_gene: TRBV7-9; d_gene: TRBD1
CDR3aa: CASSYRVLSYEQYF; CDR3nt: TGTGCCAGCAGCTACCGGGTCCTCTCCTACGAGCAGTACTTC; j_gene: TRBJ2-7; abundance: .; v_gene: TRBV7-2; d_gene: .
CDR3aa: CASSESEDQETQYF; CDR3nt: TGCGCCAGCAGTGAGTCTGAGGACCAAGAGACCCAGTACTTC; j_gene: TRBJ2-5; abundance: .; v_gene: TRBV10-1; d_gene: .
CDR3aa: CASSVVSGSNYGYTF; CDR3nt: TGTGCCAGCAGCGTAGTTTCCGGATCAAACTATGGCTACACCTTC; j_gene: TRBJ1-2; abundance: .; v_gene: TRBV9; d_gene: .
CDR3aa: CASSSPGPPGEQYF; CDR3nt: TGTGCCAGCAGTTCCCCGGGACCGCCTGGAGAGCAGTACTTC; j_gene: TRBJ2-7; abundance: .; v_gene: TRBV27; d_gene: .
CDR3aa: CATRSGAEAFF; CDR3nt: TGTGCCACTCGCTCGGGAGCTGAAGCTTTCTTT; j_gene: TRBJ1-1; abundance: .; v_gene: TRBV7-9; d_gene: .
CDR3aa: CAWSEDRGLQPFF; CDR3nt: TGTGCCTGGAGTGAAGACAGGGGCCTTCAGCCTTTCTTT; j_gene: TRBJ1-1; abundance: .; v_gene: TRBV30; d_gene: TRBD1
CDR3aa: CAISEFGDRPGYGYTF; CDR3nt: TGTGCCATCAGTGAGTTCGGGGACAGGCCGGGGTATGGCTACACCTTC; j_gene: TRBJ1-2; abundance: .; v_gene: TRBV10-3; d_gene: TRBD1
CDR3aa: CASSLAGKATQYF; CDR3nt: TGTGCCAGCAGCTTAGCAGGGAAGGCTACGCAGTATTTT; j_gene: TRBJ2-3; abundance: few; v_gene: TRBV7-2; d_gene: .
CDR3aa: CAISERASSYEQYF; CDR3nt: TGTGCCATCAGTGAGCGGGCTAGCTCCTACGAGCAGTACTTC; j_gene: TRBJ2-7; abundance: .; v_gene: TRBV10-3; d_gene: .
CDR3aa: CASSRTGGRTSVYEQYF; CDR3nt: TGTGCCAGCAGCCGGACAGGGGGACGGACTAGCGTCTACGAGCAGTACTTC; j_gene: TRBJ2-7; abundance: once; v_gene: TRBV7-6; d_gene: .
CDR3aa: CASSYRGALVYEQYF; CDR3nt: TGTGCCAGCAGTTACAGGGGCGCGCTGGTCTACGAGCAGTACTTC; j_gene: TRBJ2-7; abundance: few; v_gene: TRBV28; d_gene: TRBD1
CDR3aa: CASSQGLAGGYEQYF; CDR3nt: TGCGCCAGCAGCCAAGGACTAGCGGGAGGGTACGAGCAGTACTTC; j_gene: TRBJ2-7; abundance: .; v_gene: TRBV4-3; d_gene: TRBD2
CDR3aa: CASSPLLSYNEQFF; CDR3nt: TGTGCCAGCAGCCCCCTCCTTTCCTACAATGAGCAGTTCTTC; j_gene: TRBJ2-1; abundance: .; v_gene: TRBV7-9; d_gene: .
CDR3aa: CASSFTVQGYEQYF; CDR3nt: TGCGCCAGCAGCTTCACCGTGCAGGGGTACGAGCAGTACTTC; j_gene: TRBJ2-7; abundance: .; v_gene: TRBV5-1; d_gene: .
CDR3aa: CASSSRGGGTDTQYF; CDR3nt: TGTGCCAGCTCCTCTAGAGGGGGCGGCACAGATACGCAGTATTTT; j_gene: TRBJ2-3; abundance: .; v_gene: TRBV11-3; d_gene: TRBD1
CDR3aa: CASSPQPLGLAEKYNEQFF; CDR3nt: TGTGCCAGCTCACCACAACCCCTGGGACTAGCGGAAAAGTACAATGAGCAGTTCTTC; j_gene: TRBJ2-1; abundance: .; v_gene: TRBV18; d_gene: TRBD2
CDR3aa: CASSLGPGAGANVLTF; CDR3nt: TGTGCCAGCAGCTTAGGACCAGGGGCTGGGGCCAACGTCCTGACTTTC; j_gene: TRBJ2-6; abundance: .; v_gene: TRBV7-3; d_gene: .
CDR3aa: CASSFRGTGELFF; CDR3nt: TGTGCCAGCAGTTTCAGGGGCACCGGGGAGCTGTTTTTT; j_gene: TRBJ2-2; abundance: .; v_gene: TRBV6-5; d_gene: .
CDR3aa: CASSELAGENQPQHF; CDR3nt: TGCGCCAGCAGTGAGCTTGCAGGGGAAAATCAGCCCCAGCATTTT; j_gene: TRBJ1-5; abundance: .; v_gene: TRBV10-2; d_gene: .
CDR3aa: CASSTELGLRNTIYF; CDR3nt: TGTGCCAGCAGCACAGAGCTAGGGTTAAGAAACACCATATATTTT; j_gene: TRBJ1-3; abundance: few; v_gene: TRBV9; d_gene: .
CDR3aa: CASSPTGGPTDTQYF; CDR3nt: TGTGCCAGCAGCCCGACAGGGGGCCCCACAGATACGCAGTATTTT; j_gene: TRBJ2-3; abundance: .; v_gene: TRBV7-9; d_gene: TRBD1
CDR3aa: CASRINKGFEQYF; CDR3nt: TGTGCCAGCCGTATAAACAAGGGGTTCGAGCAGTACTTC; j_gene: TRBJ2-7; abundance: .; v_gene: TRBV28; d_gene: .
CDR3aa: CASSLARLAGVTDTQYF; CDR3nt: TGTGCCAGCAGCTTGGCGCGGCTAGCGGGAGTAACAGATACGCAGTATTTT; j_gene: TRBJ2-3; abundance: .; v_gene: TRBV5-8; d_gene: TRBD2
CDR3aa: CASSRGRDRGGYEQYF; CDR3nt: TGTGCCAGCAGCAGAGGCCGGGACAGGGGAGGATACGAGCAGTACTTC; j_gene: TRBJ2-7; abundance: .; v_gene: TRBV7-9; d_gene: TRBD1
CDR3aa: CAWSPGQGVSYTF; CDR3nt: TGTGCCTGGAGTCCCGGACAGGGGGTTAGCTACACCTTC; j_gene: TRBJ1-2; abundance: .; v_gene: TRBV30; d_gene: TRBD1